Listed here is a single TCR beta chain. Its antigen is unidentified. This table comes from immunoSEQ multiplex PCR, and its TCRdb copy is limited to in-frame clones, with some not included. Of 15,000 to 20,000 clones listed, roughly 87% are singletons. This record belongs to a study of PD-1 blockade in classical Hodgkin lymphoma. Time point reported: newly diagnosed, previously untreated cHL patient sample. For comparison, PBMCs from newly diagnosed, untreated classical Hodgkin lymphoma were used. General study findings and limits: According to reports, newly diagnosed patients had lower baseline TCR diversity than healthy donors, and relapsed/refractory patients had lower baseline TCR diversity still.

Trimming took 0 bases from V and 10 from J; bases not matched to a gene: 16. Germline V gives CDR1 SGHNT, CDR2 YYREEE (reference sequence). The CDR3 contains 17 residues. The chain links TRBV5-4 to TRBJ2-3; 8 bases line up with TRBD2. Sequenced: peripheral blood mononuclear cells (PBMCs). The receptor's source is a human donor with classical Hodgkin lymphoma. Here the CDR3 DNA reads TGTGCCAGCAGCTTGGAGGATTGGGCGGGGGGCCACGGGTCGCAGTATTTT. This sequence encodes CASSLEDWAGGHGSQYF.